Included here is one TCR beta chain sequence, with context. In this sample, this clonotype turned up many times. Its specific antigen is unknown. No base qualities exist here, and no much larger clone lies one base off it. These data come from a study of human T cells and chemical hapten exposure (dated by TCRdb to about 2021). The study in broad terms: For sensitization, 2% DPC in acetone was applied to a 2 cm by 2 cm area of upper inner arm skin. Patch testing on the upper back used Finn chambers containing 0.01% DPC, with scoring done after 6 days according to International Contact Dermatitis Research Group standards. Twenty-nine alopecia patients provided blood for TCR sequencing at one to four time points (pre-sensitization, 2, 6 and 24 weeks). Libraries were pooled for sequencing, and per-sample TCR yields varied mainly because of small differences in library volumes within the pool. Alopecia areata with under or over 50% scalp involvement, alopecia totalis and alopecia universalis were represented in the patient cohort, which was mostly female. Patients additionally received weekly therapeutic DPC doses to the scalp throughout the approximately 25-week study period. Patient blood was sampled pre-sensitization (week 0) and at 2, 6 and about 24 weeks after DPC sensitization. In alopecia patients, the study followed how the peripheral blood TCR repertoire changed in vivo over primary and secondary sensitization to diphenylcyclopropenone (DPC), a hapten.

The germline V gene provides CDR1 MNHNS and CDR2 SASEGT. The cysteine opens and the phenylalanine closes a CDR3 of 16 amino acids. Only CDR3 DNA is held: 48 bases, read in frame from base 1. V is pared back by 0 bases and J by 3 bases, with 9 bases lying between the germline termini. The time point tag for this specimen amounts to: patch test 3, about 24 weeks after DPC sensitization. This specimen's treatment or condition label, interpreted: therapeutic diphenylcyclopropenone sensitization with weekly scalp DPC. At every patch-test visit, the blood draw took place before the patch test was put on. Eligible patients were aged 18 to 70, diagnosed with alopecia, deemed suitable for DPC therapy, and excluded if pregnant. Unfractionated whole blood was collected in Tempus Blood RNA tubes, and total RNA was extracted from that blood. Library prep was done by RACE. The instrument given in TCRdb is NextSeq 500. During library preparation, unique molecular identifiers were attached to individual cDNA molecules so that TCRs could be counted in a quantitative, reproducible way. From each blood RNA sample, both TCR alpha and TCR beta chains were sequenced. The study's own analysis went as follows. Samples had a median of 95,638 TCRs, with a range from about 23,224 to 750,000. V, J and CDR3 annotation of the TCR reads was performed with the Decombinator software suite. For PS versus PT1 abundance plots, all samples were subsampled to the same number of TCRs (28,000). TCRs were defined as expanded if absent before sensitization and observed at least eight times at the 2-week time point. TCRdb applied fastp at Q25 and MiXCR to the public reads, then kept only in-frame beta chains. Rows matching on CDR3 protein sequence are summarized as one entry with the most common DNA and genes. The V and J calls and clone size are TCRdb's, not the authors'. This sample gives some 90,000 distinct CDR3 sequences in total; roughly a tenth of them show up just once. Of the sample, about 1% falls within the top ten clones.

The full study reports these points: DPC sensitization did not change the number of TCRs with a frequency above 1 in 1000, and there was no evidence of changes in global repertoire structure. Patch test score correlated positively with the number of PT1 expanded TCRs, reaching significance at thresholds 8, 16 and 32 but not at 4. Compared with pre-sensitization or healthy control sets, expanded TCRs formed significantly more large CDR3 similarity clusters, which is consistent with antigen-driven responses. All patients had alopecia, a presumed autoimmune disease, so their immune response might differ from that of healthy individuals. Repeated subsampling changed both the strength of the expansion versus patch-test correlation and the threshold at which the correlation became significant.

The sample in question was whole blood, obtained in connection with sensitization to the hapten diphenylcyclopropenone (DPC). The TCR sequence derives from a woman in her 30s with alopecia areata. Some clones in this sample may be carry-over from other donors' samples. The V gene is TRBV6-1 and the J gene is TRBJ2-6; confidence is insufficient to name the D gene. In nucleotides, the sequence is TGTGCCAGCAGTGAAGCGGTGGGAAGTGGGGCCAACGTCCTGACTTTC. Its translation is CASSEAVGSGANVLTF.